Listed below are T cell receptor beta chains from one sample, sequenced in a study of pediatric ulcerative colitis. The assay was immunoSEQ multiplex PCR, and TCRdb's table has in-frame clones only and misses some. The data show about 36,000 clones, around four fifths seen once. Sequenced sample: gut tissue. These receptors were taken from a boy between 5 and 17 years old with moderate ulcerative colitis. CDR3s include the opening cysteine and the closing phenylalanine or tryptophan. The order of the fields is V gene, J gene, D gene, clone size, CDR3 DNA, CDR3 protein. The D gene is left open where the match is weak. The listing skips clone size in some rows; elsewhere it reads once, few, many or a size class.

v_gene: TRBV28; j_gene: TRBJ1-4; d_gene: -; abundance: -; CDR3nt: TGTGCCAGCAGTTTAATCTTGGGACCTTTAGGGCGGCCCTCTCCAACTAATGAAAAACTGTTTTTT; CDR3aa: CASSLILGPLGRPSPTNEKLFF
v_gene: TRBV9; j_gene: TRBJ1-2; d_gene: -; abundance: few; CDR3nt: TGTGCCAGCAGCGTAGTTGGGGCGCAGGACTATGGCTACACCTTC; CDR3aa: CASSVVGAQDYGYTF
v_gene: TRBV28; j_gene: TRBJ2-1; d_gene: -; abundance: -; CDR3nt: TGTGCCAGCAGTTTTGGATCCGCAGGGGACAATGAGCAGTTCTTC; CDR3aa: CASSFGSAGDNEQFF
v_gene: TRBV7-9; j_gene: TRBJ1-1; d_gene: TRBD1; abundance: -; CDR3nt: TGTGCCAGCAGCTTAGGACAGGGGACGGACACTGAAGCTTTCTTT; CDR3aa: CASSLGQGTDTEAFF
v_gene: TRBV21-1; j_gene: TRBJ2-5; d_gene: -; abundance: -; CDR3nt: TGTGCCAGCAGCAGGAGAGGAATGATACGAGAGACCCAGTACTTC; CDR3aa: CASSRRGMIRETQYF
v_gene: TRBV18; j_gene: TRBJ2-6; d_gene: -; abundance: -; CDR3nt: TGTGCCAGCTCACCCGCAGGGAACTCTGGGGCCAACGTCCTGACTTTC; CDR3aa: CASSPAGNSGANVLTF
v_gene: TRBV11-2; j_gene: TRBJ2-7; d_gene: -; abundance: -; CDR3nt: TGTGCCAGCAGCTTGTCCTGGGGCCCTTACGAGCAGTACTTC; CDR3aa: CASSLSWGPYEQYF
v_gene: TRBV4-2; j_gene: TRBJ2-1; d_gene: -; abundance: -; CDR3nt: TGTGCCAGCAGCCAAGGGCGGGGTAATCCCGAGGGGGAGCAGTTCTTC; CDR3aa: CASSQGRGNPEGEQFF
v_gene: TRBV7-9; j_gene: TRBJ1-2; d_gene: -; abundance: -; CDR3nt: TGTGCCAGCAGCCGGGACAATAACTATGGCTACACCTTC; CDR3aa: CASSRDNNYGYTF
v_gene: TRBV5-4; j_gene: TRBJ2-3; d_gene: -; abundance: -; CDR3nt: TGTGCCAGCAGTACTAGCACAGATACGCAGTATTTT; CDR3aa: CASSTSTDTQYF
v_gene: TRBV5-1; j_gene: TRBJ1-1; d_gene: -; abundance: -; CDR3nt: TGCGCCAGCAGCTTTCCCAGGGATGGATCCTTCGGCACTGAAGCTTTCTTT; CDR3aa: CASSFPRDGSFGTEAFF
v_gene: TRBV5-4; j_gene: TRBJ2-2; d_gene: TRBD2; abundance: -; CDR3nt: TGTGCCAGCAGCTTGACGGCTAGCGGGGGGCCCCAGGAGCTGTTTTTT; CDR3aa: CASSLTASGGPQELFF
v_gene: TRBV14; j_gene: TRBJ2-1; d_gene: TRBD1; abundance: -; CDR3nt: TGTGCCAGCAGCCAAGCTCGGGACAGGGTAAACAATGAGCAGTTCTTC; CDR3aa: CASSQARDRVNNEQFF
v_gene: TRBV11-3; j_gene: TRBJ2-2; d_gene: TRBD1; abundance: -; CDR3nt: TGTGCCAGCAGCCATGGACAGGGGAATACCGGGGAGCTGTTTTTT; CDR3aa: CASSHGQGNTGELFF
v_gene: TRBV9; j_gene: TRBJ2-1; d_gene: -; abundance: -; CDR3nt: TGTGCCAGCAGCCCCCGGTTAGGGTCGGGATACAATGAGCAGTTCTTC; CDR3aa: CASSPRLGSGYNEQFF
v_gene: TRBV6-4; j_gene: TRBJ2-3; d_gene: TRBD2; abundance: -; CDR3nt: TGTGCCAGCAGTGAACTAGCGGGAGTAGGAGATACGCAGTATTTT; CDR3aa: CASSELAGVGDTQYF
v_gene: TRBV6-1; j_gene: TRBJ2-1; d_gene: -; abundance: few; CDR3nt: TGTGCCAGCAGTGAAGTCGGGGTCTCCTACAATGAGCAGTTCTTC; CDR3aa: CASSEVGVSYNEQFF
v_gene: TRBV5-6; j_gene: TRBJ1-1; d_gene: -; abundance: -; CDR3nt: TGTGCCAGCAGCTTGGTTAGGGGAGGGGAAGCTTTCTTT; CDR3aa: CASSLVRGGEAFF
v_gene: TRBV5-1; j_gene: TRBJ1-2; d_gene: -; abundance: -; CDR3nt: TGCGCCAGCAGCCTACCGTTGACAGACCCTCGGCGGTATGGCTACACCTTC; CDR3aa: CASSLPLTDPRRYGYTF
v_gene: TRBV18; j_gene: TRBJ2-7; d_gene: TRBD2; abundance: -; CDR3nt: TGTGCCAGCTCTCCGGCCGGGACTAGTCCCTACGAGCAGTACTTC; CDR3aa: CASSPAGTSPYEQYF
v_gene: TRBV10-1; j_gene: TRBJ1-5; d_gene: -; abundance: -; CDR3nt: TGCGCCAGCAGTGGGGGCTATCAGCCCCAGCATTTT; CDR3aa: CASSGGYQPQHF
v_gene: TRBV4-3; j_gene: TRBJ1-2; d_gene: TRBD1; abundance: -; CDR3nt: TGCGCCAGCAGCCAAGATAGTACAGGGGAACCCGACTATGGCTACACCTTC; CDR3aa: CASSQDSTGEPDYGYTF
v_gene: TRBV7-3; j_gene: TRBJ2-7; d_gene: -; abundance: -; CDR3nt: TGTGCCAGCAGTCTAGGGATATCCTACGAGCAGTACTTC; CDR3aa: CASSLGISYEQYF
v_gene: TRBV5-8; j_gene: TRBJ1-1; d_gene: TRBD1; abundance: -; CDR3nt: TGTGCCAGCAGCCTGGGGACAGGGGGCTCTAGGAGCACTGAAGCTTTCTTT; CDR3aa: CASSLGTGGSRSTEAFF
v_gene: TRBV28; j_gene: TRBJ1-6; d_gene: -; abundance: few; CDR3nt: TGTGCCAGCAGTCGGTTGTCGTACGGAGGTTATAATTCACCCCTCCACTTT; CDR3aa: CASSRLSYGGYNSPLHF
v_gene: TRBV5-6; j_gene: TRBJ2-7; d_gene: -; abundance: -; CDR3nt: TGTGCCAGCAGCTTGGAGGTCACGGGTGACTTCTCCTACGAGCAGTACTTC; CDR3aa: CASSLEVTGDFSYEQYF
v_gene: TRBV11-3; j_gene: TRBJ2-1; d_gene: -; abundance: -; CDR3nt: TGTGCCAGCAGCGAAAACGCCCCTCGGTCCCATGAGCAGTTCTTC; CDR3aa: CASSENAPRSHEQFF
v_gene: TRBV7-2; j_gene: TRBJ2-1; d_gene: TRBD2; abundance: -; CDR3nt: TGTGCCAGCAGCACCCGACTAGCGCAGCAGTACAGCTCCTACAATGAGCAGTTCTTC; CDR3aa: CASSTRLAQQYSSYNEQFF
v_gene: TRBV5-1; j_gene: TRBJ2-5; d_gene: TRBD1; abundance: -; CDR3nt: TGCGCCAGCAGCTTCCAAATGACAGGGCGAGAGGAGACCCAGTACTTC; CDR3aa: CASSFQMTGREETQYF
v_gene: TRBV30; j_gene: TRBJ2-2; d_gene: -; abundance: -; CDR3nt: TGTGCCTGGACACTGAACACCGGGGAGCTGTTTTTT; CDR3aa: CAWTLNTGELFF
v_gene: TRBV19; j_gene: TRBJ2-6; d_gene: -; abundance: -; CDR3nt: TGTGCCAGTAGTATGGTTCCAGGGCGGGTTCTCTCTGGGGCCAACGTCCTGACTTTC; CDR3aa: CASSMVPGRVLSGANVLTF
v_gene: TRBV10-3; j_gene: TRBJ1-1; d_gene: -; abundance: once; CDR3nt: TGTGCCATCAGTAAGGAAGGAGGGACTGAAGCTTTCTTT; CDR3aa: CAISKEGGTEAFF
v_gene: TRBV4-2; j_gene: TRBJ2-3; d_gene: TRBD2; abundance: -; CDR3nt: TGTGCCAGCAGCCAAGGTGAACTAGCGGGAGGGCCGGGTACGCAGTATTTT; CDR3aa: CASSQGELAGGPGTQYF
v_gene: TRBV4-3; j_gene: TRBJ1-2; d_gene: -; abundance: -; CDR3nt: TGCGCCAGCAGCCAAATTGGGACGGTAGCTAACTATGGCTACACCTTC; CDR3aa: CASSQIGTVANYGYTF
v_gene: TRBV28; j_gene: TRBJ2-3; d_gene: -; abundance: -; CDR3nt: TGTGCCAGCAGTCCCGGGAGCACAGATACGCAGTATTTT; CDR3aa: CASSPGSTDTQYF
v_gene: TRBV11-3; j_gene: TRBJ2-3; d_gene: TRBD2; abundance: -; CDR3nt: TGTGCCAGCAGCTTACTAGCGGGGCCGGATACGCAGTATTTT; CDR3aa: CASSLLAGPDTQYF
v_gene: TRBV2; j_gene: TRBJ1-5; d_gene: -; abundance: few; CDR3nt: TGTGCCAGCAGTGAAAAGTCGCACCCGGGGGGTCAGCCCCAGCATTTT; CDR3aa: CASSEKSHPGGQPQHF
v_gene: TRBV6-1; j_gene: TRBJ1-2; d_gene: -; abundance: few; CDR3nt: TGTGCCAGCAGTGAACTTCAGGGAGGAGGCTACACCTTC; CDR3aa: CASSELQGGGYTF
v_gene: TRBV6-5; j_gene: TRBJ2-3; d_gene: -; abundance: -; CDR3nt: TGTGCCAGCTACGGACAGTGGGGCACAGATACGCAGTATTTT; CDR3aa: CASYGQWGTDTQYF
v_gene: TRBV5-6; j_gene: TRBJ2-5; d_gene: -; abundance: -; CDR3nt: TGTGCCAGCAGCTTGGTAGTGACGGGACAAGAGACCCAGTACTTC; CDR3aa: CASSLVVTGQETQYF
v_gene: TRBV6-5; j_gene: TRBJ2-5; d_gene: -; abundance: -; CDR3nt: TGTGCCAGCAGTTACAAGCAAGGTGTGGTAGAGACCCAGTACTTC; CDR3aa: CASSYKQGVVETQYF
v_gene: TRBV11-3; j_gene: TRBJ2-5; d_gene: TRBD1; abundance: once; CDR3nt: TGTGCCAGCAGCTTAGGGACAGGGTTGGGGCAAGAGACCCAGTACTTC; CDR3aa: CASSLGTGLGQETQYF
v_gene: TRBV7-9; j_gene: TRBJ2-2; d_gene: -; abundance: -; CDR3nt: TGTGCCAGCAGCTTCCACACAGGGAACGGCGGGGAGCTGTTTTTT; CDR3aa: CASSFHTGNGGELFF
v_gene: TRBV19; j_gene: TRBJ1-5; d_gene: -; abundance: -; CDR3nt: TGTGCCAGTAGTATAACCAGAATTTATAGCAATCAGCCCCAGCATTTT; CDR3aa: CASSITRIYSNQPQHF
v_gene: TRBV9; j_gene: TRBJ2-5; d_gene: TRBD1; abundance: -; CDR3nt: TGTGCCAGCAGCGTAGGCAGGGGGCGGGAGACCCAGTACTTC; CDR3aa: CASSVGRGRETQYF
v_gene: TRBV7-7; j_gene: TRBJ2-3; d_gene: TRBD1; abundance: -; CDR3nt: TGTGCCAGCAGCTTAAGACAGGGGGGAGATACGCAGTATTTT; CDR3aa: CASSLRQGGDTQYF